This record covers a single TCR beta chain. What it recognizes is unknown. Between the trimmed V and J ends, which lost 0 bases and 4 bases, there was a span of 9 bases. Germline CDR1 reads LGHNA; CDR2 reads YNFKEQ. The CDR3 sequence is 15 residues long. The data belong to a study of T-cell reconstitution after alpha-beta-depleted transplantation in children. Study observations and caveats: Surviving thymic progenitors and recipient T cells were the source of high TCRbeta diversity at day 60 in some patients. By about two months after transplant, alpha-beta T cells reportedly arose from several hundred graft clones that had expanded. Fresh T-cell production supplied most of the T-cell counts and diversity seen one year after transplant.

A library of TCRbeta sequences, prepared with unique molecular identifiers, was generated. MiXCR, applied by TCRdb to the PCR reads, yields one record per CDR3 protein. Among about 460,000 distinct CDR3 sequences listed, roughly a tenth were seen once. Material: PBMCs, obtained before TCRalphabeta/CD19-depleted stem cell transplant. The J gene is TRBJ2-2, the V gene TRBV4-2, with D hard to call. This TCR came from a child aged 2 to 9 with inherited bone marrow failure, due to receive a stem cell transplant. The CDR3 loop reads CASSQDPRTTGELFF. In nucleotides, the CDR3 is TGTGCCAGCAGCCAAGATCCGAGAACCACCGGGGAGCTGTTTTTT.